This TCR beta chain was recorded in a study of chemoradiotherapy in HPV16-positive cancers. Study-level results: Only a couple of HPV16-positive patients supplied the functional HPV-specificity definition. Better recurrence-free survival went with HPV-responsive T-cell expansion in HPV16-positive patients. Non-HPV-specific T cells did not expand in tumors during treatment, whereas candidate HPV-specific clones and E7-related motifs did.

This clone was observed a few times. The antigen is undetermined. Repertoires were sampled repeatedly during chemoradiotherapy. Libraries were prepared by immunoSEQ multiplex PCR; TCRdb keeps only in-frame clonotypes and omits some of them. The table has tens of thousands of clones, about 88% seen once. With V trimmed by 6 bases and J by 3 bases, 0 bases remained unmatched. The CDR3 loop spans 13 amino acids. CDR1 is ENHRY and CDR2 is SYGVKD in the germline V gene. This rearrangement joins TRBV10-3 to TRBJ1-1; TRBD1 matches 11 bases. The sequence derives from a human donor with HPV-associated anogenital cancer. Sequencing was performed on blood, taken from a patient who underwent chemoradiotherapy. CDR3 nucleotides: TGTGCCATCAGGGGACAGGGGGACACTGAAGCTTTCTTT. Translation gives CAIRGQGDTEAFF.